The 4 T cell receptor beta chains given below trace back to one sample, sequenced in a study of T cell responses to AZD1222 COVID-19 vaccine. Profiled with immunoSEQ multiplex PCR; TCRdb holds only in-frame clones, not every one. Of tens of thousands of clones in the sample, roughly nine tenths were seen once. Sequences were derived from peripheral blood, sampled 28 days after the second AZD1222 dose. These receptors all stem from an adult who received the AZD1222 COVID-19 vaccine.

The chain is built from TRBV5-1 and TRBJ2-2, with TRBD1 matching 11 bases. Germline loops: CDR1 SGHRS, CDR2 YFSETQ. V dropped 4 bases and J dropped 5; count of bases not matched to a gene: 10. The CDR3 has 17 amino acids. The CDR3 spells CASSNQPGTGGTGELFF. The CDR3 DNA is TGCGCCAGCAGCAACCAGCCCGGGACAGGGGGGACCGGGGAGCTGTTTTTT.

The chain couples TRBV5-4 to TRBJ1-2; perhaps TRBD1 as D (6 bases). V lost 4 bases, J lost 5 bases, and 18 bases lay in between. The CDR3 contains 15 residues. The germline V gene encodes CDR1 SGHNT and CDR2 YYREEE (reference sequence). DNA for the CDR3: TGTGCCAGCAGCCCTGCTGGACAGTTAATTTATGGCTACACCTTC. Its protein product is CASSPAGQLIYGYTF.

This clone was counted between two and nine times. This rearrangement joins TRBV5-1 to TRBJ2-7; 7 bases match TRBD1. V lost 2 bases and J lost 5; bases outside the gene matches: 4. The CDR3 is made up of 13 amino acids. In germline, CDR1 is SGHRS, CDR2 YFSETQ. The CDR3 protein is CASSFSTGDEQYF. The CDR3, as DNA: TGCGCCAGCAGCTTTTCAACAGGGGACGAGCAGTACTTC.

The chain has TRBV19 and TRBJ1-5; unclear D gene. The V gene lost 7 bases and the J gene lost 2 bases, with 12 bases spanning the gap. The CDR3 runs to 14 residues. From germline, CDR1 is LNHDA and CDR2 SQIVND (reference sequence). The CDR3 sequence: CASTTMGGNQPQHF. The CDR3 DNA sequence: TGTGCCAGTACCACTATGGGAGGCAATCAGCCCCAGCATTTT.